The clone carrying this T cell receptor beta chain came up many times. The data belong to a study of patients and donors after allogeneic stem cell transplantation. Losses at the gene ends were 5 bases for V and 6 bases for J; bases not matched to a gene: 5. CDR1 and CDR2 from the germline V gene are SGHTA and FQGNSA. This CDR3 is 16 amino acids long. TCRdb passed the RT-PCR reads through MiXCR, listing each CDR3 protein once. The table includes roughly 230,000 distinct CDR3 sequences, 12% to 15% detected once. This clonotype originated in a human donor who was either an allogeneic HSCT recipient or a stem cell or donor lymphocyte infusion donor (not recorded which). It is not recorded whose cells these are; they may come from a transplant donor. What was sequenced was blood, either unsorted or a sorted T cell fraction (not recorded which). The chain employs TRBV7-2 and TRBJ2-1; TRBD2 matches 15 bases. CDR3 sequence reads: CASSPRGLAGGNEQFF. The CDR3 nucleotides are TGTGCCAGCAGCCCTCGGGGACTAGCGGGAGGCAATGAGCAGTTCTTC.